This T cell receptor beta chain is drawn from a study of T-cell memory formation after mild COVID-19. Overall study results and limits: Clones that contracted from day 15 to 85 had balanced CD4/CD8; later expanders were CD4+ biased. Detection of some responders pre-infection suggested pre-existing cross-reactive memory T cells participated.

To note about this clonotype: What it recognizes is unknown.

5'RACE primed at constant segments yielded TCR alpha and TCR beta cDNA libraries bearing sample barcodes and UMIs. Via MiXCR, TCRdb re-called the 5' RACE reads, giving one row per CDR3 protein. The sample holds about 620,000 distinct CDR3 sequences, about a sixth seen once. The CDR3 is 14 residues long. The germline CDR1 and CDR2 sequences are WSHSY and SAAADI. V shed 7 bases, J shed 3 bases, and the junction held 1 base outside the gene matches. This TCR came from an adult woman who had mild COVID-19 (a few samples of this study predate the infection). Cell type and time point are not known. This chain links TRBV10-2 with TRBJ2-5; 14 bases align to TRBD2. Sequenced sample: PBMCs or a T cell subset sorted from them (not recorded which). CDR3 bases: TGCGCCAGCAAGGGACTAGCGGGAGAAGAGACCCAGTACTTC. This codes for CASKGLAGEETQYF.